The present T cell receptor (beta chain) was sequenced within a study of breast tumors, draining lymph nodes, adjacent tissues. General study findings and limits: Data only fit, rather than demonstrated, lymph node origin of most tumor T cells. Tumor TCR diversity was below lymph nodes but above nontumor tissue. Findings are consistent with lymph node origin and intratumoral expansion of most tumor T cells.

CDR1 is SGDLS and CDR2 is YYNGEE in the germline V gene. V lost 6 bases to trimming and J lost 3 bases, with 17 bases between them. The CDR3 contains 15 residues. TCRdb processed the multiplex PCR reads anew with MiXCR; each CDR3 protein has one entry. This repertoire shows tens of thousands of distinct CDR3 sequences, around 60% found once; its top ten account for around a fifth. This clonotype was recorded many times. Its cognate antigen is unknown. The V gene is TRBV9, the J gene TRBJ2-3, with no clear D. This TCR derives from a female donor with breast cancer. Some clones in this sample may be carry-over from other donors' samples. The sample was breast tumor tissue. CDR3 loop: CASTPWEAATDTQYF. CDR3 DNA: TGTGCCAGCACCCCTTGGGAAGCCGCTACAGATACGCAGTATTTT.